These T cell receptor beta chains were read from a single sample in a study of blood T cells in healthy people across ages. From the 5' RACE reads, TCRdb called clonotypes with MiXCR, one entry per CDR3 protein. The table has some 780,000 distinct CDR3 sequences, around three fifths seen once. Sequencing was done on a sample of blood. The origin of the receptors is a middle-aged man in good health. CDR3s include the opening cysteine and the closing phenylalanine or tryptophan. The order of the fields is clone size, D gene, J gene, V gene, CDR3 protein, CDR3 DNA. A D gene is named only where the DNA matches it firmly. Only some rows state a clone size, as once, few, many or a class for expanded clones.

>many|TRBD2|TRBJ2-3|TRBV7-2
CASSLAKLAGTQYF
TGTGCCAGCAGCTTAGCTAAACTAGCGGGAACGCAGTATTTT
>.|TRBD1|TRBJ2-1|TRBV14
CASSPNWDSTYNEQFF
TGTGCCAGCAGCCCAAACTGGGACAGCACCTACAATGAGCAGTTCTTC
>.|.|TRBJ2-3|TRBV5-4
CASSLVGYTQYF
TGTGCCAGCAGCTTGGTCGGCTATACGCAGTATTTT
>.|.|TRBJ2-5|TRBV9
CASSADVGDGETQYF
TGTGCCAGCAGCGCCGACGTGGGGGACGGAGAGACCCAGTACTTC
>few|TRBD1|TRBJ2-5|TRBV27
CASSPSGTGITEEQYF
TGTGCCAGCAGTCCCTCGGGGACAGGGATCACTGAGGAGCAGTACTTC
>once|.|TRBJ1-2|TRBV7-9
CASSVIGWAGGYTF
TGTGCCAGCAGCGTCATAGGCTGGGCGGGGGGCTACACCTTC
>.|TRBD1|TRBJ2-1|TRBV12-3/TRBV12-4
CASSPMPGQGANEQFF
TGTGCCAGCAGTCCGATGCCGGGACAGGGGGCAAATGAGCAGTTCTTC
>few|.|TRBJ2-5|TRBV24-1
CATSDSDRNLRWDQETQYF
TGTGCCACCAGTGATTCCGACAGGAATTTGAGATGGGACCAAGAGACCCAGTACTTC
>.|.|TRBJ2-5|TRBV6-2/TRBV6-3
CASSYSMETQYF
TGTGCCAGCAGTTACTCGATGGAGACCCAGTACTTC
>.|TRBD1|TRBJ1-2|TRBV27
CASKFTGGGDGYTF
TGTGCCAGCAAATTCACGGGAGGGGGCGATGGCTACACCTTC
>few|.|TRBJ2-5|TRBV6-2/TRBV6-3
CASSYSNRRKEPQYF
TGTGCCAGCAGTTACTCGAACAGGCGGAAGGAGCCCCAGTACTTC
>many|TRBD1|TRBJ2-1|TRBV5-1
CASRTGMDNNEQFF
TGCGCCAGCAGGACAGGGATGGACAACAATGAGCAGTTCTTC
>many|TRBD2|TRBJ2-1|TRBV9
CASSEGLDPHNEQFF
TGTGCCAGCAGCGAGGGACTAGACCCCCACAATGAGCAGTTCTTC
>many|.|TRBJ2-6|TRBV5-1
CASSWDGSGANVLTF
TGCGCCAGCAGCTGGGACGGCTCTGGGGCCAACGTCCTGACTTTC
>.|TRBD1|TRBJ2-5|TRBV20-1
CSAHRQGVQYF
TGCAGTGCTCACCGACAGGGCGTGCAGTACTTC
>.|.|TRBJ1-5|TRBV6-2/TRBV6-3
CASMRRTVNNQPQHF
TGTGCCAGCATGCGACGGACAGTCAACAATCAGCCCCAGCATTTT
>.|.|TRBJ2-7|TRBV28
CASRRGPGSHEQYF
TGTGCCAGCAGGCGGGGTCCAGGGTCCCACGAGCAGTACTTC
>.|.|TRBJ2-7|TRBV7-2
CASSLMADAVSYEQYF
TGTGCCAGCAGCTTAATGGCCGACGCTGTATCCTACGAGCAGTACTTC
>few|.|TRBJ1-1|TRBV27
CASSFQGWSTEAFF
TGTGCCAGCAGTTTTCAGGGATGGAGCACTGAAGCTTTCTTT
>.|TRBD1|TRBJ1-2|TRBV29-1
CSVIRGEADYGYTF
TGCAGCGTTATCAGGGGGGAGGCCGACTATGGCTACACCTTC
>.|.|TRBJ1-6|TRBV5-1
CASRIGGGPDNSPLHF
TGCGCCAGCAGGATTGGAGGGGGGCCGGATAATTCACCCCTCCACTTT
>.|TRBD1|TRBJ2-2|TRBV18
CASSPRDRTRTGELFF
TGTGCCAGCTCACCTAGGGACAGGACGAGGACCGGGGAGCTGTTTTTT
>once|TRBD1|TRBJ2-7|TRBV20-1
CSARRTGQGYEQYF
TGCAGTGCTAGACGAACGGGACAGGGATACGAGCAGTACTTC
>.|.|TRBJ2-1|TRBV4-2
CASSHSRDNEQFF
TGTGCCAGCAGCCACTCCCGTGACAATGAGCAGTTCTTC
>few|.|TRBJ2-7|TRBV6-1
CASSGSGTQLYEQYF
TGTGCCAGCAGTGGTTCGGGGACGCAGCTCTACGAGCAGTACTTC
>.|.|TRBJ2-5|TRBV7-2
CASSPEATYQETQYF
TGTGCCAGCAGCCCGGAGGCTACCTACCAAGAGACCCAGTACTTC
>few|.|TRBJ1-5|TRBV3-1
CASSRRGQSQPQHF
TGTGCCAGCAGCCGGAGGGGACAAAGTCAGCCCCAGCATTTT
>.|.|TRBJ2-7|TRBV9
CASNSRGGDEQYF
TGTGCCAGCAACTCTCGAGGCGGCGACGAGCAGTACTTC